Listed here are 17 T cell receptor beta chains from one sample, sequenced in a study of cytomegalovirus exposure and HLA in healthy donors. Researchers ran the PCR with 60 Vbeta and 13 Jbeta primers. Generated by immunoSEQ multiplex PCR, the TCRdb table keeps only in-frame clones and is missing some. The sample consists of roughly 150,000 clones, roughly 80% of them appearing once. The sequenced material came from PBMCs. The receptor set was obtained from a male donor in good health and CMV-seronegative.

This clone was recorded a few times. The chain carries TRBV7-2 and TRBJ1-1, with D perhaps matching TRBD1 (6 bases). The V gene's germline CDR1 is SGHTA and CDR2 FQGNSA. The V and J ends lost 4 bases and 1 base respectively, with 13 bases between them. This CDR3 contains 15 residues. The CDR3 sequence is CASSSWTATNTEAFF. CDR3 sequence (DNA): TGTGCCAGCAGCTCTTGGACAGCGACGAACACTGAAGCTTTCTTT.

The chain links TRBV7-9 to TRBJ1-4; TRBD1 might be the D (6 bases). With 5 bases removed from V and 5 bases from J, the gap between germline ends came to 21 bases. The CDR3 contains 17 residues. Germline-derived CDR1 and CDR2 are SEHNR and FQNEAQ (reference sequence). The CDR3 region has the DNA TGTGCCAGCAGCATAAATCCCAGGGGCAGCCCGAATGAAAAACTGTTTTTT. It encodes CASSINPRGSPNEKLFF.

The CDR3, as DNA: TGTGCCAGCAGTGAACGGGGGGCCTACGAGCAGTACTTC. Translation: CASSERGAYEQYF. V is TRBV6-1 and J is TRBJ2-7; TRBD2 aligns across 7 bases. V trimming: 2 bases; J trimming: 2 bases; junction bases outside the gene matches: 0. The germline V gene has CDR1 MNHNS and CDR2 SASEGT. CDR3 length: 13 amino acids.

The chain employs TRBV18 and TRBJ2-6, with D possibly matching TRBD2 (5 bases). Germline-derived CDR1 and CDR2 are KGHSH and LQKENI. The CDR3 spans 16 residues. The V end was cut by 0 bases, the J end by 2 bases, with 8 bases between. The chain's CDR3 is CASSPPGMAGANVLTF. The CDR3 DNA reads as TGTGCCAGCTCACCACCCGGGATGGCTGGGGCCAACGTCCTGACTTTC.

This clone is medium-sized (0.01 to 0.1%). The rearrangement joins TRBV4-1 to TRBJ1-1; TRBD1 is a possible D gene (6 bases). CDR1 and CDR2 (germline): MGHRA, YSYEKL. This CDR3 contains 15 residues. V lost 0 bases and J 6 bases, leaving 14 bases between the germline ends. For the CDR3, the DNA is TGCGCCAGCAGCCAAGAGGGACACAACGATCCTGAAGCTTTCTTT. Translation: CASSQEGHNDPEAFF.

Points on this clone: Within the sample, other DNA sequences also encode this same CDR3. The chain is built from TRBV5-6 and TRBJ1-1; possibly TRBD1 for D (5 bases). The CDR3 is 13 residues long. V lost 1 base, J lost 6 bases, and 10 bases lay in between. From germline, CDR1 is SGHDT and CDR2 YYEEEE. The DNA for the CDR3 is TGTGCCAGCAGCTTGAGGGGAAGGGCTGAAGCTTTCTTT. It is translated as CASSLRGRAEAFF.

The rearrangement joins TRBV9 to TRBJ2-3, with a tentative D call TRBD2 (5 bases). The germline V and J ends were trimmed by 4 bases and 0 bases, with 12 bases remaining between them. In germline, CDR1 is SGDLS, CDR2 YYNGEE. The CDR3 covers 15 residues. The CDR3 DNA follows: TGTGCCAGCAGCCTCGCCGGGATTAGCACAGATACGCAGTATTTT. It translates to CASSLAGISTDTQYF.

The chain joins TRBV18 to TRBJ2-7, with unresolved D. Germline V lookup: CDR1 KGHSH, CDR2 LQKENI. Trimming removed 3 bases from V and 2 bases from J, with 8 bases in between. The length of the CDR3 is 13 residues. CDR3 protein: CASSPSSPYEQYF. The CDR3 DNA follows: TGTGCCAGCTCACCCTCCAGTCCCTACGAGCAGTACTTC.

This chain joins TRBV2 and TRBJ1-2; 12 nucleotides align to TRBD1. The V and J ends lost 6 bases and 6 bases, in that order; junction bases with no gene match: 8. The CDR3 is 15 residues long. The V gene's germline CDR1 is SNHLY and CDR2 FYNNEI. The CDR3 bases are TGTGCCAGCAGACGCCGGGACAGGGGGCGCAATGGCTACACCTTC. Translating gives CASRRRDRGRNGYTF.

The chain combines TRBV5-4 with TRBJ2-7; TRBD2 agrees at 8 bases. Germline V lookup: CDR1 SGHNT, CDR2 YYREEE (reference sequence). The junction had 9 bases not matched to a gene; V was cut back by 4 bases and J by 3 bases. CDR3 size: 15 residues. CDR3 in amino acids: CASSRFGGEHYEQYF. The DNA of the CDR3 is TGTGCCAGCAGCCGATTCGGGGGGGAGCACTACGAGCAGTACTTC.

CDR3 sequence (DNA): TGTGCCACCCAAAGAGGGGGAACGGTGGGCTACACCTTC. Its translation: CATQRGGTVGYTF. The gene calls are TRBV19 and TRBJ1-2, with D possibly being TRBD1 (6 bases). The CDR3 consists of 13 residues. Trimming removed 10 bases at V and 8 bases at J, with 20 bases between. Per the germline V gene, CDR1 is LNHDA and CDR2 is SQIVND (reference sequence).

V usage is TRBV5-1 and J usage is TRBJ2-5; D may be TRBD1 (6 bases). Near its end, the DNA agrees better with TRBJ2-7, so the J call may be wrong. CDR1 and CDR2 (germline): SGHRS, YFSETQ. The CDR3 sequence is 14 residues long. CDR3 sequence (DNA): TGCGCCAGCAGCTTACAGGGATTTCGATACGAGCAGTACTTC. This sequence encodes CASSLQGFRYEQYF.

The J gene is TRBJ2-3, the V gene TRBV2, with D unclear. The germline gives CDR1 SNHLY, CDR2 FYNNEI. V was cut by 6 bases and J by 1 base, with 14 bases left in between. This CDR3 comprises 15 residues. CDR3 coding DNA: TGTGCCAGCAGGCAACAGCTCAAAGGCACAGATACGCAGTATTTT. It is translated as CASRQQLKGTDTQYF.

V is TRBV13 and J is TRBJ2-2; perhaps TRBD2 as D (6 bases). Germline-derived CDR1 and CDR2 are PRHDT and FYEKMQ (reference sequence). The germline V and J ends were trimmed by 5 bases and 0 bases, with 19 bases remaining between them. The CDR3 is 18 residues long. In nucleotides, the CDR3 is TGTGCCAGCAGCCCCCTTTTTGGAGGGCCTCCGAACACCGGGGAGCTGTTTTTT. Amino acid sequence: CASSPLFGGPPNTGELFF.

The rearrangement links TRBV6-5 to TRBJ1-6, with D tentatively TRBD1 (6 bases). V gave up 7 bases and J gave up 9 bases, with 16 bases separating them. CDR3 length: 14 amino acids. Germline V gene sequence: CDR1 MNHEY, CDR2 SVGAGI. The CDR3 loop reads CASTPRGSSSPLHF. The DNA for the CDR3 is TGTGCCAGCACCCCCAGGGGAAGCTCTTCACCCCTCCACTTT.

The chain is built from TRBV27 and TRBJ1-3; 7 positions match TRBD1. J gave up 2 bases and V 1 base, and 2 bases lay outside the gene matches. Germline V CDR1 and CDR2: MNHEY, SMNVEV (reference sequence). This CDR3 spans 15 amino acids. CDR3 residues: CASSLFQGAGNTIYF. The CDR3 nucleotides are TGTGCCAGCAGTTTATTTCAGGGGGCTGGAAACACCATATATTTT.

The J gene is TRBJ1-2, the V gene TRBV5-4; 9 nucleotides agree with TRBD1. Trimming took 1 base from V and 4 from J; bases not matched to a gene: 8. The CDR3 covers 16 residues. CDR1 is SGHNT and CDR2 is YYREEE in the germline V gene (reference sequence). The CDR3 is CASSLKGQGSSYGYTF. CDR3 in DNA: TGTGCCAGCAGCTTGAAAGGACAGGGGTCCAGCTATGGCTACACCTTC.